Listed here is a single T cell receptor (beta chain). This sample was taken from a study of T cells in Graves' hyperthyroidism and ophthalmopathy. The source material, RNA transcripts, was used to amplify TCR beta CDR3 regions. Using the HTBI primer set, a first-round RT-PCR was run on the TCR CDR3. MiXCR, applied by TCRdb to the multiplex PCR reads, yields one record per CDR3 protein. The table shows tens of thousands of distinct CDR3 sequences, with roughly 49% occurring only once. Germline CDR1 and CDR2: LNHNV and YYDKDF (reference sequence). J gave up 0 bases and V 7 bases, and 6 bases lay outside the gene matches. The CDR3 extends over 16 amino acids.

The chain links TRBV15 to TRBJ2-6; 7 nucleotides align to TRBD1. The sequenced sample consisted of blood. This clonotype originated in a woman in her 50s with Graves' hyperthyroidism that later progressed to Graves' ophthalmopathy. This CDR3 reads CATTGTALSGANVLTF. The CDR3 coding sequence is TGTGCCACCACCGGGACAGCCCTCTCTGGGGCCAACGTCCTGACTTTC.